This T cell receptor (beta chain) was sequenced during a study of blood T cell repertoires in COVID-19. About the study: The cDNA or gDNA used as material had been derived from T cells, B-cell-depleted T cells, or PBMCs.

The ends were cut back, 6 bases at V and 4 bases at J, with 12 bases in the middle. The CDR3 is made up of 13 amino acids. Per the germline V gene, CDR1 is ENHRY and CDR2 is SYGVKD. The method was immunoSEQ multiplex PCR; TCRdb's version includes in-frame clones alone and lacks a portion of them. The repertoire holds 250,000 or so clones, more than 75% seen once, with about 1.4% in the top ten. The chain combines TRBV10-3 with TRBJ1-2, with D perhaps TRBD1 (6 bases). This TCR came from a woman between 35 and 50 years old who had recovered from COVID-19. Sequencing input: peripheral blood. As DNA, the CDR3 is TGTGCCATCAGCTCAGGGGATAGCTATGGCTACACCTTC. Protein sequence: CAISSGDSYGYTF.